The 7 T cell receptor beta chains reported below all come from one sample, sequenced in a study of cytomegalovirus exposure and HLA in healthy donors. The PCR had 60 Vbeta and 13 Jbeta primers. Method: immunoSEQ multiplex PCR; TCRdb's copy keeps in-frame clones and lacks some. Among 95,000 to 150,000 clones listed, around 78% were seen once. Sequenced input: PBMCs. The receptors shown here come from a man between 35 and 55 years old in good health and CMV-seronegative.

The V gene is TRBV5-1, the J gene TRBJ1-6; D remains ambiguous. The germline gives CDR1 SGHRS, CDR2 YFSETQ. Between the trimmed V and J ends, which lost 3 bases and 11 bases, there was a span of 18 bases. The CDR3 is 15 amino acids. For the CDR3, the DNA is TGCGCCAGCAGCTCGGGAGCACACCCCTATACACCCCTCCACTTT. Its translation: CASSSGAHPYTPLHF. The full variable domain, its missing parts supplied by reference TRBV5-1 and TRBJ1-6, is KAGVTQTPRYLIKTRGQQVTLSCSPISGHRSVSWYQQTPGQGLQFLFEYFSETQRNKGNFPGRFSGRQFSNSRSEMNVSTLELGDSALYLCASSSGAHPYTPLHFGNGTRLTVT.

V gene TRBV6-5 combines with J gene TRBJ2-2; 7 bases align to TRBD1. V dropped 4 bases and J dropped 8; count of bases not matched to a gene: 13. CDR1 MNHEY and CDR2 SVGAGI come from the germline V gene. This CDR3 region has 16 residues. CDR3 amino acids: CASSSPTGTRRGELFF. As DNA, the CDR3 is TGTGCCAGCAGTTCCCCGACAGGGACCAGGAGGGGGGAGCTGTTTTTT.

Notes on this clone: The sample contains more than one DNA sequence encoding this CDR3. The V call is TRBV5-1, the J call TRBJ2-3, with TRBD1 as a possible D gene (6 bases). CDR3 size: 15 residues. Trimming stripped 5 bases from V and 3 bases from J, with 16 bases between. Germline loops: CDR1 SGHRS, CDR2 YFSETQ. CDR3 coding DNA: TGCGCCAGCAGGACAGGCGCCCGGCTAACAGATACGCAGTATTTT. Translating gives CASRTGARLTDTQYF.

The chain uses TRBV5-1 and TRBJ2-3, with D possibly being TRBD2 (7 bases). This CDR3 spans 15 amino acids. With 4 bases removed from V and 6 bases from J, the gap between germline ends came to 18 bases. The germline gives CDR1 SGHRS, CDR2 YFSETQ. Written as DNA, the CDR3 is TGCGCCAGCAGCCCTGGGGGGGGGCGACTGGATACGCAGTATTTT. Its protein product is CASSPGGGRLDTQYF.

This clone is a singleton in its sample. The chain uses TRBV30 and TRBJ1-2; D is perhaps TRBD1 (5 bases). Looked up from germline, CDR1 is GTSNPN and CDR2 is SVGIG (reference sequence). There are 13 residues in the CDR3. Trimming left V 1 base short and J 8 bases short, with 14 bases between. In nucleotides, the CDR3 is TGTGCCTGGAGTGGGGGGGAAGGGCAAGGCTACACCTTC. It yields the protein CAWSGGEGQGYTF.

On this clone itself: One end of the junction fails to match germline, which may point to a read error. This chain connects TRBV11-3 to TRBJ1-1; TRBD1 might be the D (5 bases). Germline V gene data show CDR1 as SGHNT and CDR2 as YENEEA. This CDR3 comprises 14 residues. The CDR3 region is CASTLGSGGTEAFF. DNA of the CDR3: TGTGCCAGCACCTTAGGATCGGGGGGCACTGAAGCTTTCTTT.

The rearrangement uses TRBV7-2 and TRBJ2-2, with 9 bases that match TRBD1. V shed 5 bases, J shed 1 base, and the junction held 8 bases outside the gene matches. CDR3 length: 17 amino acids. CDR1 is SGHTA, CDR2 FQGNSA, per germline. The DNA for the CDR3 is TGTGCCAGCAGCCTCCGGACAGGGGCAAGGAACACCGGGGAGCTGTTTTTT. Translating gives CASSLRTGARNTGELFF.